A selection of T cell receptor beta chains follows, all from one sample in a study of shared clonotypes between healthy human individuals. The data were produced by immunoSEQ multiplex PCR, yet TCRdb's version contains in-frame clones alone and is incomplete. The sample lists roughly 650,000 clones, approximately 96% occurring once. The sequenced sample consisted of naive CD8+ T cells sorted from blood. The receptor set was obtained from a woman between 25 and 40 years old in good health. Each CDR3 is given with its conserved first and last residue. The D gene is left open where the match is weak. A clone size is listed for some rows: how often the clone was seen (once, few, many), or a class if it is expanded.

few	.	TRBJ2-7	TRBV5-4	TGTGCCAGCAGCTCCGATAACGAGCAGTACTTC	CASSSDNEQYF
.	.	TRBJ2-7	TRBV6-5	TGTGCCAGCAGTTACGCCGACAAATACGAGCAGTACTTC	CASSYADKYEQYF
.	.	TRBJ2-1	TRBV25-1	TGTGCCAGCAGTGGAGCGAACAGCTCCTACAATGAGCAGTTCTTC	CASSGANSSYNEQFF
.	.	TRBJ2-7	TRBV7-6	TGTGCCAGCAGCCACCAAGGTACGTATGGGAGAAGCTCCTACGAGCAGTACTTC	CASSHQGTYGRSSYEQYF
.	.	TRBJ2-7	TRBV27	TGTGCCAGCAGTCTAAACTCCTACGAGCAGTACTTC	CASSLNSYEQYF
.	.	TRBJ1-1	TRBV13	TGTGCCAGCAGCTTAGGGATAAACACTGAAGCTTTCTTT	CASSLGINTEAFF
.	.	TRBJ1-5	TRBV9	TGTGCCAGCAGCGTAGGAGGGATCGGTCAGCCCCAGCATTTT	CASSVGGIGQPQHF
.	TRBD2	TRBJ2-1	TRBV25-1	TGTGCCACCGGGACTAGCGGGAGCAATGAGCAGTTCTTC	CATGTSGSNEQFF
once	.	TRBJ2-1	TRBV29-1	TGCAGCGCCGACGGCGGGTCTGGGCGATACAATGAGCAGTTCTTC	CSADGGSGRYNEQFF
.	TRBD1	TRBJ2-3	TRBV9	TGTGCCAGCAGCGTCCGAGGACAGGGGGCAACAGATACGCAGTATTTT	CASSVRGQGATDTQYF
.	.	TRBJ2-1	TRBV27	TGTGCCAGCAGTCTTCACAATGAGCAGTTCTTC	CASSLHNEQFF
.	.	TRBJ2-1	TRBV28	TGTGCCACCTCCGGGGCGGGGCCCTACAATGAGCAGTTCTTC	CATSGAGPYNEQFF
.	.	TRBJ2-7	TRBV27	TGTGCCAGCAGTCCCGGGCTAGGCGGCTACGAGCAGTACTTC	CASSPGLGGYEQYF
.	TRBD2	TRBJ2-3	TRBV10-1	TGCGCCAGCAGTGACCTCTTAAGCGGGAATACAGATACGCAGTATTTT	CASSDLLSGNTDTQYF
.	.	TRBJ2-2	TRBV19	TGTGCCAGTAGTATTCGAACCGGGGAGCTGTTTTTT	CASSIRTGELFF
few	TRBD2	TRBJ2-7	TRBV7-2	TGTGCCAGCAGCCCCGGACAGGTAGTATCTAGCGGGAGCCTCTACGAGCAGTACTTC	CASSPGQVVSSGSLYEQYF
.	.	TRBJ2-2	TRBV19	TGTGCCAGTAGTCCGCTGGTGGAGCTCGGCACCGGGGAGCTGTTTTTT	CASSPLVELGTGELFF
.	.	TRBJ2-7	TRBV10-3	TGTGCCATCTCGTCGGCCTACGAGCAGTACTTC	CAISSAYEQYF
.	.	TRBJ1-4	TRBV19	TGTGCCAGTAGTATACAGGAACCCCGGCATGAAAAACTGTTTTTT	CASSIQEPRHEKLFF
.	.	TRBJ2-2	TRBV7-9	TGTGCCAGCAGCTTCTTAGGTAACACCGGGGAGCTGTTTTTT	CASSFLGNTGELFF
.	.	TRBJ2-3	TRBV28	TGTGCCAGCAGTTTATCGCTAGCAGATACGCAGTATTTT	CASSLSLADTQYF
.	.	TRBJ1-2	TRBV7-9	TGTGCCAGCAGCTTCGGACAAAACTATGGCTACACCTTC	CASSFGQNYGYTF
.	TRBD2	TRBJ2-7	TRBV5-6	TGTGCCAGCAGCTCCGGGACTACCTACGAGCAGTACTTC	CASSSGTTYEQYF
.	TRBD1	TRBJ2-7	TRBV10-3	TGTGCCATCAGTGGGGACAGCTTCTACGAGCAGTACTTC	CAISGDSFYEQYF
.	.	TRBJ1-5	TRBV2	TGTGCCAGCAGGGACAGCGATTATAGCAATCAGCCCCAGCATTTT	CASRDSDYSNQPQHF
.	TRBD2	TRBJ2-1	TRBV15	TGTGCCACCAGCAGAGTGAGGACTAGCGGGGATGAGCAGTTCTTC	CATSRVRTSGDEQFF
.	TRBD2	TRBJ2-3	TRBV7-9	TGTGCCAGCAGCTTGGGGACTAGCGGGATCCCAGATACGCAGTATTTT	CASSLGTSGIPDTQYF
.	TRBD2	TRBJ2-1	TRBV13	TGTGCCAGCAGCTTGAGGGGAGGGGAGCAGTTCTTC	CASSLRGGEQFF
.	.	TRBJ1-3	TRBV6-1	TGTGCCAGCACCCATCTAAGGGGTGCGGGAAACACCATATATTTT	CASTHLRGAGNTIYF
.	TRBD1	TRBJ2-7	TRBV7-8	TGTGCCAGCAGCTTAGGGGGACAGACCTACGAGCAGTACTTC	CASSLGGQTYEQYF
.	.	TRBJ1-2	TRBV29-1	TGCAGCGTTGTATCGGAGGGGGTGAATGGCTACACCTTC	CSVVSEGVNGYTF
.	.	TRBJ2-2	TRBV28	TGTGCCAGCAGTTTGTGGCAGTCCCCGAACACCGGGGAGCTGTTTTTT	CASSLWQSPNTGELFF
.	TRBD1	TRBJ1-3	TRBV5-6	TGTGCCAGCAGCCCGACAGGGGCTGGAAACACCATATATTTT	CASSPTGAGNTIYF
.	.	TRBJ2-4	TRBV28	TGTGCCAGCAGTTTCTTTGGCAGGCAAACTACTAAAAACATTCAGTACTTC	CASSFFGRQTTKNIQYF
.	TRBD1	TRBJ2-3	TRBV19	TGTGCCAGTAGTATGACAGGGGGGGTCACAGATACGCAGTATTTT	CASSMTGGVTDTQYF
.	.	TRBJ1-4	TRBV15	TGTGCCACCAGCAGAATCAGGTCGGCTAATGAAAAACTGTTTTTT	CATSRIRSANEKLFF
.	.	TRBJ2-1	TRBV5-8	TGTGCCAGCAGCTCGGACATCTCCTACAATGAGCAGTTCTTC	CASSSDISYNEQFF
.	TRBD1	TRBJ2-7	TRBV28	TGTGCCAGCAGTTTTCGACAGGGCTACGAGCAGTACTTC	CASSFRQGYEQYF
.	.	TRBJ2-5	TRBV7-9	TGTGCCAGCAGCTTTTCCGGACAGTCAGAGTACCAAGAGACCCAGTACTTC	CASSFSGQSEYQETQYF
.	.	TRBJ2-7	TRBV28	TGTGCCAGCAGTTGGAGTAGAGAAGAGCAGTACTTC	CASSWSREEQYF
.	.	TRBJ2-1	TRBV9	TGTGCCAGCAGCGTAACGGATGAGCAGTTCTTC	CASSVTDEQFF
.	.	TRBJ1-1	TRBV25-1	TGTGCCAGCAGTGAATTTGGTGATGAAGCTTTCTTT	CASSEFGDEAFF
.	.	TRBJ1-3	TRBV10-2	TGCGCCAGCAGTGAAACAGGGATGAGCTCTGGAAACACCATATATTTT	CASSETGMSSGNTIYF
.	.	TRBJ1-1	TRBV7-2	TGTGCCAGCAGCTCGACAGTCATATCTGAAGCTTTCTTT	CASSSTVISEAFF
.	TRBD1	TRBJ2-7	TRBV27	TGTGCCAGTGGACAGGGGTACGAGCAGTACTTC	CASGQGYEQYF
.	.	TRBJ2-1	TRBV5-1	TGCGCCACCATAATAGGGGGTGAGCAGTTCTTC	CATIIGGEQFF
.	.	TRBJ2-1	TRBV27	TGTGCCAGCAGCGGCGTATCAGCCGACAATGAGCAGTTCTTC	CASSGVSADNEQFF